The rows below give T cell receptor beta chains drawn from one sample of a study of blood T cell repertoires in COVID-19. The table came from immunoSEQ multiplex PCR; TCRdb's copy has only in-frame clones and leaves some out. This sample yields about 280,000 clones, of which around nine tenths are seen a single time; approximately 4.2% belongs to the top ten. Material: peripheral blood. These receptor sequences come from a man aged 40-50 years with acute or convalescent COVID-19. Each CDR3 is given with its conserved first and last residue. Fields, in order: clone size, V gene, J gene, D gene, CDR3 protein, CDR3 DNA. A D gene is named only where the DNA matches it firmly. Not every row has a clone size; where given, it reads once, few, many or a size class.

-	TRBV5-1	TRBJ2-1	TRBD1	CASSQGQGAYNEQFF	TGCGCCAGCAGCCAGGGGCAGGGGGCGTACAATGAGCAGTTCTTC
-	TRBV2	TRBJ2-7	TRBD2	CASSEGPSGGSYEQYF	TGTGCCAGCAGTGAGGGTCCTAGCGGGGGGTCCTACGAGCAGTACTTC
-	TRBV5-1	TRBJ2-7	-	CASSSSGHNYEQYF	TGCGCCAGCAGCTCCTCGGGACATAACTACGAGCAGTACTTC
-	TRBV25-1	TRBJ2-1	-	CASSETRVNYNEQFF	TGTGCCAGCAGTGAAACTAGAGTAAACTACAATGAGCAGTTCTTC
-	TRBV11-2	TRBJ2-7	-	CASSPRGLEQYF	TGTGCCAGCAGCCCCAGAGGGCTCGAGCAGTACTTC
-	TRBV24-1	TRBJ2-3	TRBD1	CATSDGQGGTDTQYF	TGTGCCACCAGTGACGGACAGGGGGGCACAGATACGCAGTATTTT
-	TRBV25-1	TRBJ1-2	TRBD1	CASSRGGAADYGYTF	TGTGCCAGCTCGAGAGGGGGCGCAGCCGACTATGGCTACACCTTC
-	TRBV6-5	TRBJ1-1	-	CASTSQGGTEAFF	TGTGCCAGCACCTCCCAGGGCGGCACTGAAGCTTTCTTT
-	TRBV27	TRBJ2-5	-	CASWPMEGAGETQYF	TGTGCCAGCTGGCCCATGGAGGGGGCCGGAGAGACCCAGTACTTC
-	TRBV3-1/TRBV3-2	TRBJ1-1	-	CASSQEGGAGEAFF	TGTGCCAGCAGCCAGGAAGGCGGGGCGGGAGAAGCTTTCTTT
-	TRBV4-1	TRBJ2-1	-	CASSQEGGGNSYNEQFF	TGCGCCAGCAGCCAAGAAGGGGGGGGGAACTCCTACAATGAGCAGTTCTTC
-	TRBV24-1	TRBJ2-3	-	CATSDPLADTQYF	TGTGCCACCAGTGACCCACTAGCAGATACGCAGTATTTT
-	TRBV2	TRBJ2-7	-	CASTLGGEQYF	TGTGCCAGCACCCTAGGTGGCGAGCAGTACTTC
-	TRBV6-5	TRBJ1-1	TRBD1	CASSYGQGSTEAFF	TGTGCCAGCAGTTATGGACAGGGAAGCACTGAAGCTTTCTTT
-	TRBV28	TRBJ1-3	-	CASRPGSSGNTIYF	TGTGCCAGCAGGCCTGGGAGCTCTGGAAACACCATATATTTT
-	TRBV5-4	TRBJ2-3	TRBD1	CASSQGQGSYTQYF	TGTGCCAGCAGCCAGGGACAGGGGTCATATACGCAGTATTTT
few	TRBV11-2	TRBJ1-2	TRBD1	CASSPSGGQGAGYTF	TGTGCCAGCAGCCCTAGTGGGGGACAGGGGGCTGGCTACACCTTC
-	TRBV2	TRBJ2-1	TRBD2	CASETSGGAYNEQFF	TGTGCCAGCGAGACTAGCGGGGGGGCGTACAATGAGCAGTTCTTC
-	TRBV12-3/TRBV12-4	TRBJ1-1	-	CASSWTANTEAFF	TGTGCCAGCAGTTGGACAGCGAACACTGAAGCTTTCTTT
-	TRBV28	TRBJ1-2	-	CASSISSYGYTF	TGTGCCAGCAGTATAAGCTCCTATGGCTACACCTTC
-	TRBV27	TRBJ1-2	-	CASSSTSRRNGYGYTF	TGTGCCAGCAGTTCGACATCCAGGAGGAATGGCTATGGCTACACCTTC
few	TRBV5-1	TRBJ1-6	-	CASREGEESPLHF	TGCGCCAGCAGGGAGGGTGAAGAATCACCCCTCCACTTT
-	TRBV2	TRBJ2-7	TRBD1	CASQERTGNYEQYF	TGTGCCAGCCAAGAAAGGACAGGGAACTACGAGCAGTACTTC
-	TRBV6-5	TRBJ2-7	TRBD1	CASIQGASDEQYF	TGTGCCAGCATTCAGGGGGCGAGCGACGAGCAGTACTTC
-	TRBV7-9	TRBJ1-2	-	CASSLIQLYGYTF	TGTGCCAGCAGCTTAATACAGCTCTATGGCTACACCTTC
-	TRBV18	TRBJ1-2	TRBD1	CASSPTGDGYTF	TGTGCCAGCTCACCTACAGGGGACGGCTACACCTTC
-	TRBV19	TRBJ2-1	-	CASSITRGKDEQFF	TGTGCCAGTAGTATTACCAGGGGTAAGGATGAGCAGTTCTTC
-	TRBV7-2	TRBJ1-3	-	CASSLGFRGTIYF	TGTGCCAGCAGCTTAGGATTTCGGGGCACCATATATTTT
-	TRBV14	TRBJ2-4	-	CASSQGNRAGVQYF	TGTGCCAGCAGCCAAGGGAACAGGGCGGGAGTTCAGTACTTC
-	TRBV5-5	TRBJ1-1	-	CASSLYLSRNTEAFF	TGTGCCAGCAGCTTGTACTTATCGAGGAACACTGAAGCTTTCTTT
-	TRBV5-6	TRBJ2-3	TRBD2	CASSLAISGGALDTQYF	TGTGCCAGCAGCTTGGCGATTAGCGGGGGGGCCTTAGATACGCAGTATTTT
once	TRBV5-4	TRBJ2-2	-	CASSSPGAGELFF	TGTGCCAGCAGCTCCCCAGGGGCCGGGGAGCTGTTTTTT
-	TRBV5-5	TRBJ1-3	-	CASSQGQASGNTIYF	TGTGCCAGCAGCCAGGGACAAGCCTCTGGAAACACCATATATTTT
-	TRBV29-1	TRBJ2-3	-	CSVPGLTADTQYF	TGCAGCGTTCCGGGACTTACAGCAGATACGCAGTATTTT
-	TRBV11-1	TRBJ2-6	-	CASATVYSGANVLTF	TGTGCCAGCGCGACAGTTTACTCTGGGGCCAACGTCCTGACTTTC
-	TRBV5-1	TRBJ2-3	TRBD1	CASRQGDSDTQYF	TGCGCCAGCCGACAGGGGGATTCAGATACGCAGTATTTT
-	TRBV6-5	TRBJ1-2	TRBD1	CASSYSTRGRDGYTF	TGTGCCAGCAGTTACTCAACCAGGGGGCGGGATGGCTACACCTTC
-	TRBV12-5	TRBJ1-3	TRBD1	CASANTGAGNTIYF	TGTGCTAGTGCAAACACAGGGGCTGGAAACACCATATATTTT
-	TRBV6-5	TRBJ1-2	-	CATGKGRGYGYTF	TGTGCCACCGGGAAGGGCAGGGGATATGGCTACACCTTC
once	TRBV18	TRBJ1-5	-	CASSHRSSDQPQHF	TGTGCCAGCTCACACCGGTCCTCGGATCAGCCCCAGCATTTT
few	TRBV6-1	TRBJ1-6	-	CASSDSGNSPLHF	TGTGCCAGCAGTGATTCGGGGAATTCACCCCTCCACTTT